These T cell receptor beta chains were read from a single sample in a study of blood T cell repertoires in COVID-19. Data came from immunoSEQ multiplex PCR; TCRdb stores just in-frame clones and leaves some out. Here the sample spans roughly 200,000 clones, approximately 87% being singletons. The sequenced sample consisted of peripheral blood. These TCRs come from a person aged 70 to 79 with COVID-19, enrolled during active disease. Both conserved end residues are part of each CDR3. A D gene is named only where the DNA matches it firmly. The size of a clone is reported for some rows only, either as once, few or many, or as a class for expanded clones.

>-|TRBJ2-3|TRBV28|TRBD2|16
TGTGCCAGCAGTCAATATGGGGGGGTTGACACAGATACGCAGTATTTT
CASSQYGGVDTDTQYF
>-|TRBJ2-5|TRBV6-1|TRBD2|14
TGTGCCAGCAGTGAAGCCTGGGGGGGGGTGACCCAGTACTTC
CASSEAWGGVTQYF
>-|TRBJ1-5|TRBV19|-|15
TGTGCCAGTAGCCCCGGACAGATTAGCAATCAGCCCCAGCATTTT
CASSPGQISNQPQHF
>-|TRBJ1-5|TRBV7-2|-|15
TGTGCCAGCAGCCAAGCCTGGGGGGGAGGACAGCCCCAGCATTTT
CASSQAWGGGQPQHF
>-|TRBJ1-5|TRBV9|TRBD1|17
TGTGCCAGCAGCGCGGGGTTAGGGGGCGAGGGCAATCAGCCCCAGCATTTT
CASSAGLGGEGNQPQHF
>-|TRBJ1-2|TRBV6-5|-|12
TGTGCCAGCAGGGATCCTGGAGAAGGCTACACCTTC
CASRDPGEGYTF
>-|TRBJ1-2|TRBV10-2|-|14
TGCGCCAGCACCCCATCCGAGGGTAACTATGGCTACACCTTC
CASTPSEGNYGYTF
>-|TRBJ1-1|TRBV7-3|TRBD1|14
TGTGCCAGCACCCGACAACAGGGGGACACTGAAGCTTTCTTT
CASTRQQGDTEAFF
>many|TRBJ1-2|TRBV19|TRBD1|15
TGTGCCAGTAGTATTCGGAGACAGGGTGACTATGGCTACACCTTC
CASSIRRQGDYGYTF
>-|TRBJ2-7|TRBV11-2|TRBD2|14
TGTGCCAGCGCCTTTAGCGGGAGGTCCTACGAGCAGTACTTC
CASAFSGRSYEQYF
>-|TRBJ1-1|TRBV28|-|14
TGTGCCAGCACTGTTCAGTCAGGGAACACTGAAGCTTTCTTT
CASTVQSGNTEAFF
>-|TRBJ1-2|TRBV9|-|14
TGTGCCAGCAGCCCCGCCTTAGCTAACTATGGCTACACCTTC
CASSPALANYGYTF
>-|TRBJ2-1|TRBV3-1/TRBV3-2|TRBD1|15
TGTGCCAGCAGCCAAGGGACAGGGACTTACAATGAGCAGTTCTTC
CASSQGTGTYNEQFF
>once|TRBJ1-4|TRBV10-3|TRBD1|13
TGTGCCATACAGGGACAGAGAAATGAAAAACTGTTTTTT
CAIQGQRNEKLFF
>-|TRBJ2-2|TRBV19|TRBD2|14
TGTGCCAGTACGGGACTAACTCACACCGGGGAGCTGTTTTTT
CASTGLTHTGELFF
>-|TRBJ2-7|TRBV27|-|15
TGTGCCAGCAGTTTAGTCGCTAGCGCTATGGGCGAGCAGTACTTC
CASSLVASAMGEQYF
>-|TRBJ2-7|TRBV2|TRBD1|14
TGTGCCAGCAGTGCGCAGGGACAGGGCTACGAGCAGTACTTC
CASSAQGQGYEQYF
>-|TRBJ1-1|TRBV29-1|-|9
TGCAGCGTTGTAACTGAAGCTTTCTTT
CSVVTEAFF
>-|TRBJ2-2|TRBV24-1|-|16
TGTGCCACCAGTGATCCCCATGGGCTCCCCCCGGGGGAGCTGTTTTTT
CATSDPHGLPPGELFF
>few|TRBJ2-2|TRBV3-1/TRBV3-2|-|14
TGTGCCAGCAGCCAAGGGGGCGGAACCGGGGAGCTGTTTTTT
CASSQGGGTGELFF
>-|TRBJ2-3|TRBV7-9|TRBD2|14
TGTGCCAGCAGTCTCGGACTAGCAGGAGATACGCAGTATTTT
CASSLGLAGDTQYF
>-|TRBJ2-3|TRBV7-3|-|15
TGTGCCAGCAGCTTAATGAGACGGGGCACAGATACGCAGTATTTT
CASSLMRRGTDTQYF
>-|TRBJ2-1|TRBV11-2|TRBD1|15
TGTGCCAGCAGCTCCGGGACAGGGTCCTACAATGAGCAGTTCTTC
CASSSGTGSYNEQFF
>-|TRBJ2-3|TRBV10-2|-|14
TGCGCCAGCAGCCACAACCGGGGCACAGATACGCAGTATTTT
CASSHNRGTDTQYF
>-|TRBJ1-1|TRBV12-3/TRBV12-4|-|13
TGTGCCAGCAGTTTAGCCCTCCGGTCTGAAGCTTTCTTT
CASSLALRSEAFF
>-|TRBJ2-3|TRBV18|-|15
TGTGCCAGCTCACCAGGCGGGCCAGCCACAGATACGCAGTATTTT
CASSPGGPATDTQYF
>-|TRBJ1-4|TRBV21-1|-|14
TGTGCCAGCAGCAAAGTGGGAGCTCCTGCTAAACTGTTTTTT
CASSKVGAPAKLFF
>few|TRBJ2-7|TRBV4-3|-|15
TGCGCCAGCAGCCAAGTGGGAAGCAGGGGCTACGAGCAGTACTTC
CASSQVGSRGYEQYF
>-|TRBJ1-3|TRBV5-1|TRBD1|16
TGCGCCAGCAGCTTGGGGGACAGAGTCTCTGGAAACACCATATATTTT
CASSLGDRVSGNTIYF
>-|TRBJ2-7|TRBV21-1|-|14
TGTGCCAGCAGCCATAGCCGGGAGACTCGGGAGCAGTACTTC
CASSHSRETREQYF
>-|TRBJ1-5|TRBV2|-|13
TGTGCCAGCAAGCAGGGATACAATCAGCCCCAGCATTTT
CASKQGYNQPQHF
>-|TRBJ2-1|TRBV6-5|TRBD2|15
TGTGCCAGCAGTTACTCGATTCTAGCGGGGTTTGAGCAGTTCTTC
CASSYSILAGFEQFF
>-|TRBJ2-1|TRBV7-2|-|14
TGTGCCAGCAGCTTCTGGACAGTACGTCATGAGCAGTTCTTC
CASSFWTVRHEQFF
>-|TRBJ2-5|TRBV28|-|15
TGTGCCAGCAGCCGACGGGGTGGCGTCCAAGAGACCCAGTACTTC
CASSRRGGVQETQYF
>-|TRBJ1-5|TRBV29-1|TRBD1|13
TGCAGCGGCCGGACAGGGGAGGGTCAGCCCCAGCATTTT
CSGRTGEGQPQHF
>-|TRBJ1-1|TRBV6-4|-|13
TGTGCCAGCAGATTGGACAGTGACACTGAAGCTTTCTTT
CASRLDSDTEAFF
>-|TRBJ1-1|TRBV7-3|-|13
TGTGCCAGCAGCAGTCAGGGTAACACTGAAGCTTTCTTT
CASSSQGNTEAFF
>-|TRBJ1-6|TRBV23-1|-|15
TGCGCCAGCAGTCAGGGAGGGTCCTATAATTCACCCCTCCACTTT
CASSQGGSYNSPLHF
>-|TRBJ2-1|TRBV7-2|TRBD2|17
TGTGCCAGCAGCCGTGACGGGACTAGCGGCAACTACAATGAGCAGTTCTTC
CASSRDGTSGNYNEQFF
>-|TRBJ2-1|TRBV5-1|TRBD2|18
TGCGCCAGCAGCTTGGGACTAGCGGGAGGAAGGGTCTACAATGAGCAGTTCTTC
CASSLGLAGGRVYNEQFF
>-|TRBJ1-2|TRBV5-5|TRBD1|15
TGTGCCAGCAGCTTGGCCGAGGGGGCAGCGTATGGCTACACCTTC
CASSLAEGAAYGYTF
>few|TRBJ2-7|TRBV19|TRBD1|14
TGTGCCAGTAGTATAGGGGGGACAGGGGACGAGCAGTACTTC
CASSIGGTGDEQYF
>-|TRBJ1-6|TRBV6-6|-|15
TGTGCCAGCAGTTTCCCCAGGGATCGGAATTCACCCCTCCACTTT
CASSFPRDRNSPLHF
>-|TRBJ1-1|TRBV5-1|-|15
TGCGCCAGCAGCTTCGGGGGAGGGACGGGGACTGAAGCTTTCTTT
CASSFGGGTGTEAFF
>-|TRBJ1-5|TRBV5-6|-|15
TGTGCCAGCAGCCTTCGTTTAGGCGGGAATCAGCCCCAGCATTTT
CASSLRLGGNQPQHF
>-|TRBJ2-3|TRBV5-1|TRBD2|17
TGCGCCAGCAGTAGGACTAGCGGGAGGGCCAGGGCAGATACGCAGTATTTT
CASSRTSGRARADTQYF
>-|TRBJ2-2|TRBV7-2|TRBD2|16
TGTGCCAGCAGCCTGTTAGCGGGGGCGAACACCGGGGAGCTGTTTTTT
CASSLLAGANTGELFF
>-|TRBJ2-5|TRBV4-3|TRBD2|18
TGCGCCAGCAGCCAAACTAGCGGGGGGCCCCTCCTTGCGGAGACCCAGTACTTC
CASSQTSGGPLLAETQYF
>-|TRBJ2-3|TRBV14|TRBD1|15
TGTGCCAGCAGCCAACTGACAGGGGGCACAGATACGCAGTATTTT
CASSQLTGGTDTQYF
>-|TRBJ1-4|TRBV3-1/TRBV3-2|-|15
TGTGCCAGCAGCCAAGAGATACCAAGGGGTGAAAAACTGTTTTTT
CASSQEIPRGEKLFF
>-|TRBJ2-5|TRBV6-4|-|20
TGTGCCAGCAGTGAATCGGGCCAGACTGGAGAGCCCAGGGTACAAGAGACCCAGTACTTC
CASSESGQTGEPRVQETQYF
>-|TRBJ2-1|TRBV19|TRBD2|16
TGTGCCAGTAGTATAGATGGCGGGAGTTCCTACAATGAGCAGTTCTTC
CASSIDGGSSYNEQFF
>once|TRBJ1-4|TRBV5-6|TRBD1|18
TGTGCCAGCAGCCGGGACAGGGGGCACTTAGGCCCTAATGAAAAACTGTTTTTT
CASSRDRGHLGPNEKLFF
>-|TRBJ1-5|TRBV6-6|-|14
TGTGCCAGCAGTCGATCGTATAGCAATCAGCCCCAGCATTTT
CASSRSYSNQPQHF
>-|TRBJ2-1|TRBV29-1|-|17
TGCAGCGTCGAAGCGTCCCGTACGGGAAGCTCCTACAATGAGCAGTTCTTC
CSVEASRTGSSYNEQFF
>-|TRBJ1-4|TRBV19|TRBD1|16
TGTGCCAGTACCCCCGGAGGGACAGGGGGCAGGGAAAAACTGTTTTTT
CASTPGGTGGREKLFF
>few|TRBJ1-2|TRBV5-6|-|15
TGTGCCAGCAGCTTTGGCGACAGATCGTCCTATGGCTACACCTTC
CASSFGDRSSYGYTF